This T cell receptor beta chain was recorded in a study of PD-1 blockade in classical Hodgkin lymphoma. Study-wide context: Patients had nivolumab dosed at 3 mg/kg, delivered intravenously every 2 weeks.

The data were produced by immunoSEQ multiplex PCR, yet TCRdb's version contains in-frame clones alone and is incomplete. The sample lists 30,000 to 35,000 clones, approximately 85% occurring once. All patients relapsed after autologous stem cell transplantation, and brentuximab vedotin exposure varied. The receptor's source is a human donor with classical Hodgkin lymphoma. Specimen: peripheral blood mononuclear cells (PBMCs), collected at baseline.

The CDR3 loop is CASRLGGGLYEQYF. In nucleotides, the CDR3 is TGTGCCAGCAGGTTGGGCGGGGGACTCTACGAGCAGTACTTC. The chain recombines TRBV6-5 with TRBJ2-7; TRBD2 aligns across 7 bases. The V gene's germline CDR1 is MNHEY and CDR2 SVGAGI. This CDR3 comprises 14 residues. The ends lost 6 bases at V and 3 bases at J; junction bases unmatched: 8.